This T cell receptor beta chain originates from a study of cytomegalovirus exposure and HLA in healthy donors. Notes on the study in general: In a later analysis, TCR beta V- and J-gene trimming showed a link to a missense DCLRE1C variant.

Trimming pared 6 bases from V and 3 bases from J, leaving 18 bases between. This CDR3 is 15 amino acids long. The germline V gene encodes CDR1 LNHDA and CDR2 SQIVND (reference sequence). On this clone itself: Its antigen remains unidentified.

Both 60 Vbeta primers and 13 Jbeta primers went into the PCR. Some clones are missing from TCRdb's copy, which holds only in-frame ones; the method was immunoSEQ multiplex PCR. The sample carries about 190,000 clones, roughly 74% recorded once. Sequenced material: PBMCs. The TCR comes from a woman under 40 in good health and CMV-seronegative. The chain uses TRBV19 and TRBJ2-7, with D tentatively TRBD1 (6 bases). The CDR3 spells CASRSQGQGHYEQYF. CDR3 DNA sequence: TGTGCCAGTAGGTCCCAGGGGCAGGGGCACTACGAGCAGTACTTC. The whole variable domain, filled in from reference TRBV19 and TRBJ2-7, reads DGGITQSPKYLFRKEGQNVTLSCEQNLNHDAMYWYRQDPGQGLRLIYYSQIVNDFQKGDIAEGYSVSREKKESFPLTVTSAQKNPTAFYLCASRSQGQGHYEQYFGPGTRLTVT.